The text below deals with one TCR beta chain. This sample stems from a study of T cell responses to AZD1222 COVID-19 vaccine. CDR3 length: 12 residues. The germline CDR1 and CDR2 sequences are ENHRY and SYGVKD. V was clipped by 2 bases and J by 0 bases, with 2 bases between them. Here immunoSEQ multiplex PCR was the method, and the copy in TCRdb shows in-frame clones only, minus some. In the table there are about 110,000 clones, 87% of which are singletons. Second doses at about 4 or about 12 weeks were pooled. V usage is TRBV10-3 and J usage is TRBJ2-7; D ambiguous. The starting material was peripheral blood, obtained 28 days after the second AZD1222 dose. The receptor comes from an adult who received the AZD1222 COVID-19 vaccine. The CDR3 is CAISEHSYEQYF. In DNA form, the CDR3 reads TGTGCCATCAGTGAGCACTCCTACGAGCAGTACTTC.